This T cell receptor (beta chain) was identified during a study of regulatory T cells in long-lasting Graves disease. The wider study: Patients with persistent Graves' disease had over 5 years of antithyroid drugs and persistent TSH receptor antibodies.

This clonotype turned up a few times. The antigen is undetermined. Study results and limitations: Peripheral blood, not thyroid tissue, was the sole material studied.

As to time point: persistent/refractory GD, antithyroid drugs over 5 years with positive TRAb. The TCR library was prepared using RNA isolated from PBMCs. Patients came from an endocrinology department in Xi'an, China. Per the germline V gene, CDR1 is KGHSH and CDR2 is LQKENI. The CDR3 has 15 residues. With 3 bases removed from V and 0 bases from J, the gap between germline ends came to 9 bases. To make TCR beta libraries, researchers used iRepertoire HTBI primers and Arm-PCR of CDR3 regions. TCRdb ran MiXCR on the multiplex PCR reads and lists one entry per CDR3 protein. The data show almost 350,000 distinct CDR3 sequences, about 18% seen once.

This receptor was identified in a female donor with Graves disease. J is TRBJ1-3 and V is TRBV18, with a weak D call TRBD1 (6 bases). The sequencing used peripheral blood mononuclear cells (PBMCs), collected when the disease was refractory, from a patient treated with antithyroid drugs. Here the CDR3 reads CASSPLQGSGNTIYF. The CDR3 nucleotides are TGTGCCAGCTCACCGCTACAGGGCTCTGGAAACACCATATATTTT.